This T cell receptor (beta chain) was retrieved from a study of neurological immune-mediated disorders. General study results and limits: No CDR3 amino acid sequences were shared by expanded clones across subjects, suggesting private repertoires in all groups.

Synthesis of cDNA was performed by 5'RACE using 10-nucleotide random UMIs. Each CDR3 protein gets one entry after TCRdb re-called the 5' RACE reads with MiXCR. Of about 30,000 distinct CDR3 sequences in the sample, approximately 6% were seen once. Ten or more counts support this clonotype. Its antigen is unidentified. Volunteers at a blood bank in Maryland, USA, were the healthy controls. The CDR3 covers 17 residues. Germline CDR1 and CDR2: MNHGY and SVAAGI. J lost 1 base, V lost 8 bases, and 15 bases had no gene match. The chain employs TRBV6-9 and TRBJ1-1; 8 bases are shared with TRBD1. This sequence originates from a woman in her forties or fifties in good health. Material: CD4+ T cells from blood. The CDR3 nucleotides read TGTGCCAGCCCTAAAAACAACGGGACAGGCGAGAACACTGAAGCTTTCTTT. Encoded protein: CASPKNNGTGENTEAFF.